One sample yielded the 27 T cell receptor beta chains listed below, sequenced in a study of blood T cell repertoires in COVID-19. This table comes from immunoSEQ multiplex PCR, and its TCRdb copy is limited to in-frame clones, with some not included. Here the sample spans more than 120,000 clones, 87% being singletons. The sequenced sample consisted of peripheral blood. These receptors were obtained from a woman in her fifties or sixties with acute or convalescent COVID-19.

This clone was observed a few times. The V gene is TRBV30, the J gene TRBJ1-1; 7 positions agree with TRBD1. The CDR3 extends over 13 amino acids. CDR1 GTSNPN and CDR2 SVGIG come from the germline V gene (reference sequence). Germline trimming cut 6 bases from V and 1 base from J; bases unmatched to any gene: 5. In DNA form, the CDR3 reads TGTGCCTGCAGGGGGACATCGAACACTGAAGCTTTCTTT. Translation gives CACRGTSNTEAFF.

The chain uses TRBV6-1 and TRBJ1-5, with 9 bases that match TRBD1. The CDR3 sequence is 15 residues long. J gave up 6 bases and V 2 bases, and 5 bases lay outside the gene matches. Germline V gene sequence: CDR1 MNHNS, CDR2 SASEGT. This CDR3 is CASSERRTGVQPQHF. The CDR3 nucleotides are TGTGCCAGCAGTGAACGAAGGACAGGGGTTCAGCCCCAGCATTTT.

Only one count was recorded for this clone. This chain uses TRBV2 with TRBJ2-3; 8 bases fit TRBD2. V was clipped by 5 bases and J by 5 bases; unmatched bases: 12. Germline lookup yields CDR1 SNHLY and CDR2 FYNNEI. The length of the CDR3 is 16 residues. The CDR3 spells CASSKLSGSRGDTQYF. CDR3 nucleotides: TGTGCCAGCAGTAAATTGAGCGGGAGTCGGGGAGATACGCAGTATTTT.

The CDR3 region has the DNA TGTGCCTGGAGTGTACTAGCGGGGGGCACAGATACGCAGTATTTT. Amino acid sequence: CAWSVLAGGTDTQYF. This rearrangement joins TRBV30 to TRBJ2-3, with 11 bases identical to TRBD2. The V and J ends lost 0 bases and 1 base, in that order; junction bases with no gene match: 0. This CDR3 is built from 15 residues. Germline lookup yields CDR1 GTSNPN and CDR2 SVGIG (reference sequence).

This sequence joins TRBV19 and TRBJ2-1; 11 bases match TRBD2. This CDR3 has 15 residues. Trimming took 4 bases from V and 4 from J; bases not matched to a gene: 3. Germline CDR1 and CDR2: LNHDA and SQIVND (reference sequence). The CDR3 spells CASSRGLAGYNEQFF. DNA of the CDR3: TGTGCCAGTAGTAGAGGACTAGCGGGTTACAATGAGCAGTTCTTC.

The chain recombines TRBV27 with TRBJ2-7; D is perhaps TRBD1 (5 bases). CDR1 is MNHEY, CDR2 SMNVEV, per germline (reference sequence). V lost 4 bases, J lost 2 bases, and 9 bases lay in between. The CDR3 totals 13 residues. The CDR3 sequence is CASSSYRTYEQYF. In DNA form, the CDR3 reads TGTGCCAGCAGTTCATACAGGACCTACGAGCAGTACTTC.

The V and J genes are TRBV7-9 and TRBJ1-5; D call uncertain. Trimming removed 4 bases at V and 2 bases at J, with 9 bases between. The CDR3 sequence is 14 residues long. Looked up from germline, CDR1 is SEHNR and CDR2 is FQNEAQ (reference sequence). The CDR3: CASSSGVGNQPQHF. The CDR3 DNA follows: TGTGCCAGCAGCTCCGGGGTCGGCAATCAGCCCCAGCATTTT. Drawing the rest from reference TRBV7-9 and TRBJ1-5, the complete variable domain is DTGVSQNPRHKITKRGQNVTFRCDPISEHNRLYWYRQTLGQGPEFLTYFQNEAQLEKSRLLSDRFSAERPKGSFSTLEIQRTEQGDSAMYLCASSSGVGNQPQHFGDGTRLSIL.

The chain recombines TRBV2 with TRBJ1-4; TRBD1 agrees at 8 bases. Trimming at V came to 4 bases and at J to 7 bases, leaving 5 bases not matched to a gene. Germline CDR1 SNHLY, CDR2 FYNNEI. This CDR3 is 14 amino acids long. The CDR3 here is CASSGGQGGEKLFF. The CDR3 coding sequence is TGTGCCAGCAGTGGAGGACAGGGCGGTGAAAAACTGTTTTTT.

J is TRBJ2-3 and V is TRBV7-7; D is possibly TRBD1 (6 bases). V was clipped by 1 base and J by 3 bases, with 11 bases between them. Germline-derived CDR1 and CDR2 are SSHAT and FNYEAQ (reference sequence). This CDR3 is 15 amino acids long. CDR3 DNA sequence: TGTGCCAGCAGCTTAGGAACAGGGTATACAGATACGCAGTATTTT. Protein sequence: CASSLGTGYTDTQYF.

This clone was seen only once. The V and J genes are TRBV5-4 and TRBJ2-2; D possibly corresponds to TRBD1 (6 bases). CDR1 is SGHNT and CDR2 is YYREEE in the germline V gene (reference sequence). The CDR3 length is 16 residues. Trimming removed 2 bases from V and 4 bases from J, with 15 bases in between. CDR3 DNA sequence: TGTGCCAGCAGCTTCCAGGGGCGAAGGAGCACCGGGGAGCTGTTTTTT. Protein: CASSFQGRRSTGELFF.

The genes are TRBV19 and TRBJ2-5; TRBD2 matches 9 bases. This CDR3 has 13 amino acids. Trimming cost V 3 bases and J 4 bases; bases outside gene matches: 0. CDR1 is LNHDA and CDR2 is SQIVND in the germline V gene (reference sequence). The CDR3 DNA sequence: TGTGCCAGTAGTATTAGCGGGAGAGAGACCCAGTACTTC. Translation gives CASSISGRETQYF.

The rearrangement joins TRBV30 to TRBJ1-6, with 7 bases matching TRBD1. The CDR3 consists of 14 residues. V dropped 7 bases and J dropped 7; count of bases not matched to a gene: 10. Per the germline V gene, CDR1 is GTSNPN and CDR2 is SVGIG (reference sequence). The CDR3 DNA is TGTGCCTCTGCTCCCGGGACAGTAAATTCACCCCTCCACTTT. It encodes CASAPGTVNSPLHF.

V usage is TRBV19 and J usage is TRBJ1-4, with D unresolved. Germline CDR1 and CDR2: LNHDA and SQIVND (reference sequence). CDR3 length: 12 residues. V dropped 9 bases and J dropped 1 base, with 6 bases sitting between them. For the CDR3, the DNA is TGTGCCAGCTCCCGAACTAATGAAAAACTGTTTTTT. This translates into CASSRTNEKLFF. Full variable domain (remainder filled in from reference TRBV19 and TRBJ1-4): DGGITQSPKYLFRKEGQNVTLSCEQNLNHDAMYWYRQDPGQGLRLIYYSQIVNDFQKGDIAEGYSVSREKKESFPLTVTSAQKNPTAFYLCASSRTNEKLFFGSGTQLSVL.

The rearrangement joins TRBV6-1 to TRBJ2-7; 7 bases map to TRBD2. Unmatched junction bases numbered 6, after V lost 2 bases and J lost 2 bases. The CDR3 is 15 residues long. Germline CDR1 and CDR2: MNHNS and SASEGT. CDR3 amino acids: CASSERIGGTYEQYF. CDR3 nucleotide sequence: TGTGCCAGCAGTGAAAGGATCGGGGGGACCTACGAGCAGTACTTC.

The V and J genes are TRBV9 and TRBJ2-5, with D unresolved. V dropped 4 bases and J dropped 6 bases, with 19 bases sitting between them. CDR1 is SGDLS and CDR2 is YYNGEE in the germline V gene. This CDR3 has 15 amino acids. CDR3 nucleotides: TGTGCCAGCAGCCCCCATCCCCAGGATCCGAAGACCCAGTACTTC. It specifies CASSPHPQDPKTQYF.

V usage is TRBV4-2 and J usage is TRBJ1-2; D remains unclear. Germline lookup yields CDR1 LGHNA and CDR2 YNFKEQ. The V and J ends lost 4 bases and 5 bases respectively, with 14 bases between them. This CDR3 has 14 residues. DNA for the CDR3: TGTGCCAGCAGCCCCTCAGCGGGCAGTTATGGCTACACCTTC. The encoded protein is CASSPSAGSYGYTF.

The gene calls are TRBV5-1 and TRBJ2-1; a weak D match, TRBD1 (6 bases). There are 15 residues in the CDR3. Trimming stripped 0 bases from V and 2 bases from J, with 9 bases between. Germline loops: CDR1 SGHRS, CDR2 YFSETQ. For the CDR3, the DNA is TGCGCCAGCAGCTTGGCCACAGGGACCTACAATGAGCAGTTCTTC. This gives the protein CASSLATGTYNEQFF.

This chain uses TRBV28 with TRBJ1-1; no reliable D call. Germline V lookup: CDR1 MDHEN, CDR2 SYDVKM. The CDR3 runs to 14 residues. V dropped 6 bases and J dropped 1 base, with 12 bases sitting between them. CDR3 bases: TGTGCCAGCAGAGCGCCGACGGCGAACACTGAAGCTTTCTTT. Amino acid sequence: CASRAPTANTEAFF.

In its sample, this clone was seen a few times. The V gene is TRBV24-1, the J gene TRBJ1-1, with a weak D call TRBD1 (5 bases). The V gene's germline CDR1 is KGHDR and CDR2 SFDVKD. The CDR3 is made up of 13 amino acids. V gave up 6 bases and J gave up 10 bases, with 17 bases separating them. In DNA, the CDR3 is TGTGCCACCAGTCCGGGACGCGGGAGGGGAGCTTTCTTT. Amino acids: CATSPGRGRGAFF.

The CDR3 DNA sequence: TGTGCCAGCAGTTTCGTGACTAGCGGGGGCACAGATACGCAGTATTTT. This codes for CASSFVTSGGTDTQYF. This chain connects TRBV27 to TRBJ2-3, with 11 positions matching TRBD2. This CDR3 has 16 residues. Losses at the gene ends were 3 bases for V and 1 base for J; bases not matched to a gene: 3. Germline V gene lookup returns CDR1 MNHEY and CDR2 SMNVEV (reference sequence).

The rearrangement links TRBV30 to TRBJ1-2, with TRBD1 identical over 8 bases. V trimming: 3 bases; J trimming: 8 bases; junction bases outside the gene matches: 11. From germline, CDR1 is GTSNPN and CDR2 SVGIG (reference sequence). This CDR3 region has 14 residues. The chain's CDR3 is CAWRREGQAWGYTF. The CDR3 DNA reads TGTGCCTGGAGGAGAGAGGGACAGGCCTGGGGCTACACCTTC.

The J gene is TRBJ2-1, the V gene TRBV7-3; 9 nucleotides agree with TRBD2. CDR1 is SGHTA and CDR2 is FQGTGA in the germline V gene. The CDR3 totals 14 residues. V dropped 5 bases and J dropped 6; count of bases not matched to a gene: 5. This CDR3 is CASSQGAGGNEQFF. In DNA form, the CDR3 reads TGTGCCAGCAGCCAAGGAGCGGGGGGCAATGAGCAGTTCTTC.

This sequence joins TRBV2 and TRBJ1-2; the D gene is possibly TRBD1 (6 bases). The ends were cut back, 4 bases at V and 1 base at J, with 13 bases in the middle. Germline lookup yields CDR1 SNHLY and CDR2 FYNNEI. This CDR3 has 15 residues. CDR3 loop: CASSGWQGINYGYTF. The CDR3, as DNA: TGTGCCAGCAGTGGATGGCAGGGGATTAACTATGGCTACACCTTC.

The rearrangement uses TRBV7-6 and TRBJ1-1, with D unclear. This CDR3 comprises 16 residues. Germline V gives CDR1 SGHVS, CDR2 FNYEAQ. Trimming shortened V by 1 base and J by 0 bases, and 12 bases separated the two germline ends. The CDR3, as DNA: TGTGCCAGCAGCTTAGAACGGGGTGGCCTGAACACTGAAGCTTTCTTT. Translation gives CASSLERGGLNTEAFF.

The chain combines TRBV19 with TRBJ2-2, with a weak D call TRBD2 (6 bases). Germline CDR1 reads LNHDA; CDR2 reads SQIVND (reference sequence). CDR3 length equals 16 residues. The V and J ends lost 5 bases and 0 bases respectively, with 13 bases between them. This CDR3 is CASSSRTNANTGELFF. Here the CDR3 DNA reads TGTGCCAGTAGTTCGAGGACTAACGCGAACACCGGGGAGCTGTTTTTT.

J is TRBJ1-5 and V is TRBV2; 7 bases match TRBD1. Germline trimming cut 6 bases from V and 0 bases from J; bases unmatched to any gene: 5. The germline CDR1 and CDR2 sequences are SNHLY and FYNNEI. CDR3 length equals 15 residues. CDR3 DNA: TGTGCCAGCAGACAGGGGATTAGTAGCAATCAGCCCCAGCATTTT. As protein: CASRQGISSNQPQHF.

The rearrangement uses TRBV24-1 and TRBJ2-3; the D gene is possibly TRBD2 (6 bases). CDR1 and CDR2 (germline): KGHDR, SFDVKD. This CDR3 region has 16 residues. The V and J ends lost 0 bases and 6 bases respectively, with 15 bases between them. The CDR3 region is CATSDLTGESWDTQYF. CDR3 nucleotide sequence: TGTGCCACCAGTGATTTGACGGGGGAGTCCTGGGATACGCAGTATTTT.